This T cell receptor beta chain was sequenced during a study of human T cells and chemical hapten exposure. Study background: Minor volume differences among pooled libraries chiefly drove per-sample TCR yield variation.

TCRdb passed the RACE reads through MiXCR, listing each CDR3 protein once. The sample holds 150,000 to 200,000 distinct CDR3 sequences, about a quarter seen once. Time point indicated: patch test 3, about 24 weeks after DPC sensitization. This sample's treatment: therapeutic diphenylcyclopropenone sensitization with weekly scalp DPC. This CDR3 contains 14 residues. CDR1 and CDR2 from the germline V gene are MNHNS and SASEGT. The J segment lost 6 bases and the V segment lost 5 bases, leaving 8 bases of the junction unmatched. This sample comprised whole blood, obtained in connection with sensitization to the hapten diphenylcyclopropenone (DPC). The clonotype was recovered from a woman aged 18-29 years with alopecia areata. Some clones in this sample may be carry-over from other donors' samples. The gene calls are TRBV6-1 and TRBJ2-3; 7 nucleotides agree with TRBD1. CDR3 bases: TGTGCCAGCAGTACAGGGGTGTGGATGGATACGCAGTATTTT. Translated, it gives CASSTGVWMDTQYF.